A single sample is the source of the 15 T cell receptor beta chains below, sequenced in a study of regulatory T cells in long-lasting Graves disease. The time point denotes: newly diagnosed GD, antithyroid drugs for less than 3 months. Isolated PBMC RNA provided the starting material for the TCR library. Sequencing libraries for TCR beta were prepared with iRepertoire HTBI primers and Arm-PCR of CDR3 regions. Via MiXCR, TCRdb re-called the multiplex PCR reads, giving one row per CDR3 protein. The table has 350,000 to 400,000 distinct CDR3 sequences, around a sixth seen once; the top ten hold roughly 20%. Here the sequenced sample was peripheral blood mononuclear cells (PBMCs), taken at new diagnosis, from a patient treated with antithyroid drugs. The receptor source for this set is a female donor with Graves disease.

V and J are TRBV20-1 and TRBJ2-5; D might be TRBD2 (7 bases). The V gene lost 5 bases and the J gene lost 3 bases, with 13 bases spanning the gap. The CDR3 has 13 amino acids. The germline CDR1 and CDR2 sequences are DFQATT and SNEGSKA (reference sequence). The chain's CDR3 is CSAEGGREETQYF. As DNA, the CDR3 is TGCAGTGCTGAGGGGGGGAGAGAAGAGACCCAGTACTTC.

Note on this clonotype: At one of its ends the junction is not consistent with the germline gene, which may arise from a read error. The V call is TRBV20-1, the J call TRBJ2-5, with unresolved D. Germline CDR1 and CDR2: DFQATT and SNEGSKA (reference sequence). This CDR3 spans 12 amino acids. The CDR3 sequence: CSARVLGETQYF. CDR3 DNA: TGCAGTGCAAGAGTTCTGGGAGAGACCCAGTACTTC.

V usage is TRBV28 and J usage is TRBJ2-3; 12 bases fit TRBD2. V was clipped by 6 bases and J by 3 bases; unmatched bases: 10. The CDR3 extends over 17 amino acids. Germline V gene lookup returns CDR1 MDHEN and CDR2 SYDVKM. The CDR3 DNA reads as TGTGCCAGCAGCCAGGGAATTGGACTAGCGGGGACAGATACGCAGTATTTT. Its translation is CASSQGIGLAGTDTQYF.

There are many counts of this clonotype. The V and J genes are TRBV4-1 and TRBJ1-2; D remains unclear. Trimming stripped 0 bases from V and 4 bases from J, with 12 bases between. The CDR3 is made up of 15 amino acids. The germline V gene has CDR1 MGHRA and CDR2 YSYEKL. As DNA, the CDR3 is TGCGCCAGCAGCCAAGATATTTCAGGCATCTATGGCTACACCTTC. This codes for CASSQDISGIYGYTF.

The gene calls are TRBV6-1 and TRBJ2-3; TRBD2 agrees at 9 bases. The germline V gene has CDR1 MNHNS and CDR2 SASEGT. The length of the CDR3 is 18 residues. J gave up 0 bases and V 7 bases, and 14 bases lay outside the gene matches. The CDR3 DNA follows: TGTGCCAGCAATCGGTGGAGCGGGGGGCTGTCTAGCACAGATACGCAGTATTTT. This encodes CASNRWSGGLSSTDTQYF.

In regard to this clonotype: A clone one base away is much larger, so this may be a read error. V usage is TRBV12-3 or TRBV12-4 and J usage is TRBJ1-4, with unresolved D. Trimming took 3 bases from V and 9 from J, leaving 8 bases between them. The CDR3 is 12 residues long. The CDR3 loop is CASSFGLQKLFF. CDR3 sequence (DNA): TGTGCCAGCAGTTTCGGGCTTCAAAAACTGTTTTTT.

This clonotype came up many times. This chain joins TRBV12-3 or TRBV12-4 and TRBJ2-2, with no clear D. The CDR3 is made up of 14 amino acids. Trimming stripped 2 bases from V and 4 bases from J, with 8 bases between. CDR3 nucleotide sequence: TGTGCCAGCAGTTTACTCTTAGGCACCGGGGAGCTGTTTTTT. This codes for CASSLLLGTGELFF.

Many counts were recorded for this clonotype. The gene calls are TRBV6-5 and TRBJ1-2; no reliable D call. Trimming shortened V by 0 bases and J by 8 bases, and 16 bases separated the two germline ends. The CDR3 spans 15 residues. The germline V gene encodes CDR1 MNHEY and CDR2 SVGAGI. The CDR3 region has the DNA TGTGCCAGCAGTTACTCGCCCAGGATACGTACGGGCTACACCTTC. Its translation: CASSYSPRIRTGYTF.

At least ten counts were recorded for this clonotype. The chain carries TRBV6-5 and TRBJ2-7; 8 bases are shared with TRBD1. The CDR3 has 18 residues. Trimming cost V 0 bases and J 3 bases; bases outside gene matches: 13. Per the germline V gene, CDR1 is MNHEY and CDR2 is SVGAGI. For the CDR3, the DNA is TGTGCCAGCAGTTACTCTTCAGGGGGCGCGGGTTTCGTCTACGAGCAGTACTTC. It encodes CASSYSSGGAGFVYEQYF.

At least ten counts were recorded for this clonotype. The CDR3, as DNA: TGTGCCAGCAGCTCCTTGCGGGACAGAGGTGCCTACGAGCAGTACTTC. As protein: CASSSLRDRGAYEQYF. The V gene is TRBV7-6, the J gene TRBJ2-7, with D possibly being TRBD1 (7 bases). V was clipped by 4 bases and J by 2 bases, with 18 bases between them. This CDR3 spans 16 amino acids. Germline V gene sequence: CDR1 SGHVS, CDR2 FNYEAQ.

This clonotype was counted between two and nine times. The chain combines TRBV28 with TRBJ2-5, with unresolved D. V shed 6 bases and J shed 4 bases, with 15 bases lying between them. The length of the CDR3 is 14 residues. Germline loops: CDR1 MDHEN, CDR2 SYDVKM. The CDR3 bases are TGTGCCAGCAGGACAATACTCCGACGAGAGACCCAGTACTTC. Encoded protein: CASRTILRRETQYF.

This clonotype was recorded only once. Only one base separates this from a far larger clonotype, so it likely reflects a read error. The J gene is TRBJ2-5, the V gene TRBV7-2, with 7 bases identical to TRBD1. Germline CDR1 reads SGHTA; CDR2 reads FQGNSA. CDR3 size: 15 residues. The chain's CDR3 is CASSTLQGFAETQCF. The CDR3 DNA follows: TGTGCCAGCAGCACTTTACAGGGGTTTGCGGAGACCCAGTGCTTC.

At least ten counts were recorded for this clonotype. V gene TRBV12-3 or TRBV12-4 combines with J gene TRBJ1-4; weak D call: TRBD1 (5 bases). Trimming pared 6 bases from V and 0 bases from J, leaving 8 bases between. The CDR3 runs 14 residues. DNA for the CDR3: TGTGCCAGCAGGACGGACACAACTAATGAAAAACTGTTTTTT. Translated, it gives CASRTDTTNEKLFF.

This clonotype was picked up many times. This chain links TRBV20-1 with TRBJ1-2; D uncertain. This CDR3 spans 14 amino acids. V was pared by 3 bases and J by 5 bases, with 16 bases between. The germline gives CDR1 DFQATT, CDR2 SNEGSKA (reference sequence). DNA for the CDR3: TGCAGTGCTAGTCCCCACGCCGAGACTTATGGCTACACCTTC. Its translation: CSASPHAETYGYTF.

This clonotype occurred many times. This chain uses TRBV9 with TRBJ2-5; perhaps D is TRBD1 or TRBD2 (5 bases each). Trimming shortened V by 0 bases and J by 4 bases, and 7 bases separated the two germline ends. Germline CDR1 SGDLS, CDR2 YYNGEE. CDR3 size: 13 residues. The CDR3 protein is CASSVGGGETQYF. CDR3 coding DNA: TGTGCCAGCAGCGTAGGTGGGGGAGAGACCCAGTACTTC.